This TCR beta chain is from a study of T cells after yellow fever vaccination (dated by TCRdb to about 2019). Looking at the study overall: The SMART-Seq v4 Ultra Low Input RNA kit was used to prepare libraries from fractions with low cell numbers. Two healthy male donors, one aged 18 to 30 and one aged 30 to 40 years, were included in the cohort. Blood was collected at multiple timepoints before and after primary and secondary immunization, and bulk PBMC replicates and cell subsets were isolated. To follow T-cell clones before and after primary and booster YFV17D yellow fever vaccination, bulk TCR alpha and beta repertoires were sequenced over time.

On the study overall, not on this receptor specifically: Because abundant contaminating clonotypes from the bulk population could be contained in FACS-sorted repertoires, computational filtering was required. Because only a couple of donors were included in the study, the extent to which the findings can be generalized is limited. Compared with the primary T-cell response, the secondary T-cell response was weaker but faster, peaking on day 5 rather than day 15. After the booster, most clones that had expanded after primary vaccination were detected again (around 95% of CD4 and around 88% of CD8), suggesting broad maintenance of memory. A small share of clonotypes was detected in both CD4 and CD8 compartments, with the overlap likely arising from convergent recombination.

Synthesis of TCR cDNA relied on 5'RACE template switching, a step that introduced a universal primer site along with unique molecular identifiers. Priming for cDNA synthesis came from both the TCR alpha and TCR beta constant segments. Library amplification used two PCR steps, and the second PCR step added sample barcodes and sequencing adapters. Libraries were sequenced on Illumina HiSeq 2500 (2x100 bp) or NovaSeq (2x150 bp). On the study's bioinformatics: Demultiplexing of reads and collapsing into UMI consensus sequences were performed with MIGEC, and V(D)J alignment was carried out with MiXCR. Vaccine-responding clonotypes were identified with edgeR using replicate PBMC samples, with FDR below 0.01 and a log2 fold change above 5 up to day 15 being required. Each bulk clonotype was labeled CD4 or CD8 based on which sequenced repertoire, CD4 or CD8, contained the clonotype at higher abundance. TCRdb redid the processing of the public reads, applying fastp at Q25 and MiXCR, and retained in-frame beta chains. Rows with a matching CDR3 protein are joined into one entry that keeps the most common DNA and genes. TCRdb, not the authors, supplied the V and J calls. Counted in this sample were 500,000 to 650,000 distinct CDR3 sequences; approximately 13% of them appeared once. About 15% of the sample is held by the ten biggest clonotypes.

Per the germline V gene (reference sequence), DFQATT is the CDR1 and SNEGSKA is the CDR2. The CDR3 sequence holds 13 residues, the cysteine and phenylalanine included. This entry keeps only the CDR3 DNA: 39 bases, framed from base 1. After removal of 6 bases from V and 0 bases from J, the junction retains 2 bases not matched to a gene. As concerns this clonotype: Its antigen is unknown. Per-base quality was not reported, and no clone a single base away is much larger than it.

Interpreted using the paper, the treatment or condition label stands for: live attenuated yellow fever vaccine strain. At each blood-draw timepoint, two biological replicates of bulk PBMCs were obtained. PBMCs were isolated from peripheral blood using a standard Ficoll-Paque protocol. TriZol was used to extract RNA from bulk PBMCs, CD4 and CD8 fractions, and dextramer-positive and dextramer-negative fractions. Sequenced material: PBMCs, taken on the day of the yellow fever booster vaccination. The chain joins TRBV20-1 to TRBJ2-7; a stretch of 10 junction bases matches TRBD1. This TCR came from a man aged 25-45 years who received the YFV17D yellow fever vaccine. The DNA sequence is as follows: TGCAGTGCAGGGACAGGGGCCTCCTACGAGCAGTACTTC. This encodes CSAGTGASYEQYF.